The clone carrying this T cell receptor (beta chain) was detected a few times. Its antigen remains unidentified. The data belong to a study of T-cell memory formation after mild COVID-19. Study as a whole: Largely donor-specific sequence clusters came from a couple of donors. General study points: The finding that pre-infection memory included some responding clones suggested that cross-reactive memory joined. Those CD4+ clones that contracted were mainly in CM and EM (CD8+ ones in EMRA).

TCRdb reprocessed the 5' RACE reads via MiXCR and lists one record per CDR3 protein. The sample has around 250,000 distinct CDR3 sequences, about a sixth seen once; the top ten hold less than 30%. This receptor was taken from a man between 18 and 29 years old who had mild COVID-19 (a few samples of this study predate the infection). Cell type and time point are not known. Sequencing was performed on PBMCs or a T cell subset sorted from them (not recorded which).

The CDR3 coding sequence is TGCAGCGTTGGGGAGGGGACAGCTAATGAAAAACTGTTTTTT. Translated: CSVGEGTANEKLFF. The rearrangement joins TRBV29-1 to TRBJ1-4; 7 bases are shared with TRBD1. V was clipped by 4 bases and J by 3 bases; unmatched bases: 5. The CDR3 spans 14 residues. The V gene's germline CDR1 is SQVTM and CDR2 ANQGSEA. The whole variable domain, remainder taken from reference TRBV29-1 and TRBJ1-4, is SAVISQKPSRDICQRGTSLTIQCQVDSQVTMMFWYRQQPGQSLTLIATANQGSEATYESGFVIDKFPISRPNLTFSTLTVSNMSPEDSSIYLCSVGEGTANEKLFFGSGTQLSVL.